This T cell receptor (beta chain) originates from a study of monozygotic twins with inflammatory bowel disease. Germline V gene sequence: CDR1 SGHAT, CDR2 FQNNGV. The length of the CDR3 is 19 residues. After re-calling the 5' RACE reads, TCRdb lists one entry per CDR3 protein, DNA absent. This repertoire includes approximately 330,000 distinct CDR3 sequences. This clonotype was sampled from a human donor with ulcerative colitis or Crohn's disease, or a healthy co-twin of an affected twin (not recorded which). Sequencing was done on a sample of blood. The chain carries TRBV11-2 and TRBJ2-2; TCRdb's D gene call, TRBD2, goes unchecked for lack of DNA. This CDR3 reads CASSSRGASGGVNTGELFF.